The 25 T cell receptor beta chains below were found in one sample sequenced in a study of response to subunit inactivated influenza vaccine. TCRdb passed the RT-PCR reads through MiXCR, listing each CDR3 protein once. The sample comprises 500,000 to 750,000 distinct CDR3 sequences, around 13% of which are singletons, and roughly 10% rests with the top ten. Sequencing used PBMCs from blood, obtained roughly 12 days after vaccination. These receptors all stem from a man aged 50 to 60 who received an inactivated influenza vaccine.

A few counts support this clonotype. This CDR3 is CSASPGGAYEQYF. In DNA form, the CDR3 reads TGCAGTGCTAGTCCCGGAGGGGCCTACGAGCAGTACTTC. This chain links TRBV20-1 with TRBJ2-7, with a weak D call TRBD2 (6 bases). Germline-derived CDR1 and CDR2 are DFQATT and SNEGSKA (reference sequence). V gave up 3 bases and J gave up 2 bases, with 11 bases separating them. This CDR3 spans 13 amino acids.

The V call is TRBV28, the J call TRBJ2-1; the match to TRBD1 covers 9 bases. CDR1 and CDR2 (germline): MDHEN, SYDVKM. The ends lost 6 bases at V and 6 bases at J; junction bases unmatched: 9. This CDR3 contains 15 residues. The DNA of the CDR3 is TGTGCCAGCAGAGTTCGGGACAGGGTGAGCAATGAGCAGTTCTTC. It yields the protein CASRVRDRVSNEQFF. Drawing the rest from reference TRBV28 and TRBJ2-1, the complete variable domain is DVKVTQSSRYLVKRTGEKVFLECVQDMDHENMFWYRQDPGLGLRLIYFSYDVKMKEKGDIPEGYSVSREKKERFSLILESASTNQTSMYLCASRVRDRVSNEQFFGPGTRLTVL.

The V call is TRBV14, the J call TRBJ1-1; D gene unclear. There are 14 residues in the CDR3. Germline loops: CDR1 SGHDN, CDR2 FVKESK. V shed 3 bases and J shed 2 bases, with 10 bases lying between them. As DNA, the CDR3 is TGTGCCAGCAGCCAGCACAGATCTAACACTGAAGCTTTCTTT. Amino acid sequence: CASSQHRSNTEAFF.

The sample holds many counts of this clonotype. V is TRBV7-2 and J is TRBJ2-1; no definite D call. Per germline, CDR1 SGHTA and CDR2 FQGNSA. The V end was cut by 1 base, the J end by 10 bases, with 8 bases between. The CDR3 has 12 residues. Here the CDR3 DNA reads TGTGCCAGCAGCTTAGTCAATCAGGAGCAGTTCTTC. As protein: CASSLVNQEQFF.

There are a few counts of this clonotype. CDR3 in DNA: TGTGCCATCAGCCCGACAGGGGGGTATGGCTACACCTTC. It translates to CAISPTGGYGYTF. J is TRBJ1-2 and V is TRBV10-3, with TRBD1 matching over 9 bases. Germline V gene data show CDR1 as ENHRY and CDR2 as SYGVKD. Losses at the gene ends were 6 bases for V and 5 bases for J; bases not matched to a gene: 4. The CDR3 totals 13 residues.

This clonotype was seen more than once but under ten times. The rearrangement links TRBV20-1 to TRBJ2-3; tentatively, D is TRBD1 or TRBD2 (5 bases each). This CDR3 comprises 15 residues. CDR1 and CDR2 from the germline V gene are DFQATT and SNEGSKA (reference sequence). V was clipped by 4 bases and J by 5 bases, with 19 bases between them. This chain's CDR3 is CSATSGTKIEDTQYF. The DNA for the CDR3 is TGCAGTGCTACGTCCGGGACGAAGATTGAAGATACGCAGTATTTT.

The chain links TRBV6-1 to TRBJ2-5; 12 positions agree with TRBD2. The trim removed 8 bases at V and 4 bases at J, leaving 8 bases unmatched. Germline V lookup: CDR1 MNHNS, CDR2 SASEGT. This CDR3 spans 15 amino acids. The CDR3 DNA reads TGTGCCAGCCAACTAGCGGGAGGCCCTCCAGAGACCCAGTACTTC. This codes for CASQLAGGPPETQYF.

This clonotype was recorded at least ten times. The CDR3 loop reads CASSVLAGDYEQYF. As DNA, the CDR3 is TGTGCCAGCAGTGTACTAGCGGGAGATTACGAGCAGTACTTC. V gene TRBV27 combines with J gene TRBJ2-7; TRBD2 agrees at 11 bases. J was trimmed by 4 bases and V by 5 bases; bases with no gene match: 4. Looked up from germline, CDR1 is MNHEY and CDR2 is SMNVEV (reference sequence). This CDR3 has 14 amino acids.

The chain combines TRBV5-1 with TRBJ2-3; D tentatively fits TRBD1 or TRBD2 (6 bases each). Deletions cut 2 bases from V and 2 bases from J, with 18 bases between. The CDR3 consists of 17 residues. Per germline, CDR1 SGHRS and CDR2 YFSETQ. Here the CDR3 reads CASSFRGGDTPTDTQYF. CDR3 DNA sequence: TGCGCCAGCAGCTTCAGAGGCGGGGACACCCCCACAGATACGCAGTATTTT. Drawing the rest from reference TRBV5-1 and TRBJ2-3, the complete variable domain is KAGVTQTPRYLIKTRGQQVTLSCSPISGHRSVSWYQQTPGQGLQFLFEYFSETQRNKGNFPGRFSGRQFSNSRSEMNVSTLELGDSALYLCASSFRGGDTPTDTQYFGPGTRLTVL.

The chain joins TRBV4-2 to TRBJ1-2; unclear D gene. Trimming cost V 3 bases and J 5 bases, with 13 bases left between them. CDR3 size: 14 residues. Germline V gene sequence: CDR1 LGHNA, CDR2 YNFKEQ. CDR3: CASSHRRSRYGYTF. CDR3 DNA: TGTGCCAGCAGCCATCGTCGCAGTCGTTATGGCTACACCTTC.

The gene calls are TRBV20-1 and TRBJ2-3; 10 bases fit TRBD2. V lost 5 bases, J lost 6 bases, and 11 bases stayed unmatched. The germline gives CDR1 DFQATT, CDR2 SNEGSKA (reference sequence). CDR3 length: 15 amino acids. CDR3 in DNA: TGCAGTGCTCGAGGACTAGCGGCTCACGGGGATACGCAGTATTTT. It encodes CSARGLAAHGDTQYF.

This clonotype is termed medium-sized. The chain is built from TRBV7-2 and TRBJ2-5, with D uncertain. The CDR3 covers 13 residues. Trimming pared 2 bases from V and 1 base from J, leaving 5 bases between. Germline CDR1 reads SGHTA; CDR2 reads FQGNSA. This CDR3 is CASSLQVQETQYF. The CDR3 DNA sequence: TGTGCCAGCAGCTTACAGGTCCAAGAGACCCAGTACTTC.

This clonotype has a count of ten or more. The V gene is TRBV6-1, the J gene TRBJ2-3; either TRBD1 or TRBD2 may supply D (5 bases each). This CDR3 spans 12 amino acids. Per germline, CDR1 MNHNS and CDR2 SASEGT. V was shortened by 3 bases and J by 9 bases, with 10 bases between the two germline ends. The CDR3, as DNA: TGTGCCAGCAGTGAGAGGGGAAGGACGCAGTATTTT. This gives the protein CASSERGRTQYF.

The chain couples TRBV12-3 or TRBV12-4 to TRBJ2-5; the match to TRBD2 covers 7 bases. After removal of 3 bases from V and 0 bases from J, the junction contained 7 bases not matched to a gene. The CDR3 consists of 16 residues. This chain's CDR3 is CASSLGGIGYQETQYF. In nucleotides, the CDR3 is TGTGCCAGCAGTTTGGGGGGGATTGGGTACCAAGAGACCCAGTACTTC.

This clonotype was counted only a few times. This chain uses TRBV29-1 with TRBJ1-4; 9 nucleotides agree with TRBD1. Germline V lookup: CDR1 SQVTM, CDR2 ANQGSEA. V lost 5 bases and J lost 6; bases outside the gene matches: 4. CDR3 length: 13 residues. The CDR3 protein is CSVRDRVYEKLFF. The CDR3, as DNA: TGCAGCGTTCGGGACAGGGTTTATGAAAAACTGTTTTTT.

This chain's CDR3 is CASSLMAAGTDTQYF. CDR3 sequence (DNA): TGCGCCAGCAGCTTGATGGCAGCGGGGACAGATACGCAGTATTTT. V gene TRBV5-1 combines with J gene TRBJ2-3; 7 nucleotides agree with TRBD2. V shed 1 base and J 3 bases; nucleotides not matched to a gene: 5. There are 15 residues in the CDR3. The germline CDR1 and CDR2 sequences are SGHRS and YFSETQ.

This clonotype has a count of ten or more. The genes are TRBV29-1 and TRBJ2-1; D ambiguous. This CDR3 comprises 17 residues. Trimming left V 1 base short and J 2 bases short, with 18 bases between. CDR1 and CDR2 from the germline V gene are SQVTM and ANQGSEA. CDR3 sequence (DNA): TGCAGCGTTGAAGCGACTGGAGTCCAAACCCCCTACAATGAGCAGTTCTTC. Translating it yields CSVEATGVQTPYNEQFF.

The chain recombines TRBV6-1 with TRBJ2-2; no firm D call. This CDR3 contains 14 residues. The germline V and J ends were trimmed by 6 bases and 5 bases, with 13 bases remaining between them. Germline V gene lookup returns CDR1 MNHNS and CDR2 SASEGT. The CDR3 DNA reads TGTGCCAGCAGGACCCCAGGAGCTACCGGGGAGCTGTTTTTT. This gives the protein CASRTPGATGELFF.

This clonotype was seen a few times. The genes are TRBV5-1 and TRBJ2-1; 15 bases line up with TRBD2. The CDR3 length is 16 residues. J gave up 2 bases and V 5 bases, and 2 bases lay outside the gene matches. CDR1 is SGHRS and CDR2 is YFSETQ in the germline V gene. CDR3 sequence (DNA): TGCGCCAGCAGAGGGACTAGCGGGGGGCCCTACAATGAGCAGTTCTTC. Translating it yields CASRGTSGGPYNEQFF.

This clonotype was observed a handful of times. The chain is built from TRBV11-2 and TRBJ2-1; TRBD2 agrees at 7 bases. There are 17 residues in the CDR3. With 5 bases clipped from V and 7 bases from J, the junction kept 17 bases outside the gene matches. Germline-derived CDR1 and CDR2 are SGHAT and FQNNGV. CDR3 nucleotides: TGTGCCAGCAGCAGAATTACCCGAGCGGGGCCTCGGAATGAGCAGTTCTTC. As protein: CASSRITRAGPRNEQFF.

CDR3 in DNA: TGCGCCAGCAGCGCCGGCAACAGGAATTTTGAAGCTTTCTTT. This translates into CASSAGNRNFEAFF. The V gene is TRBV5-1, the J gene TRBJ1-1, with a weak D call TRBD1 (5 bases). V was shortened by 4 bases and J by 7 bases, with 17 bases between the two germline ends. The V gene's germline CDR1 is SGHRS and CDR2 YFSETQ. The CDR3 runs 14 residues.

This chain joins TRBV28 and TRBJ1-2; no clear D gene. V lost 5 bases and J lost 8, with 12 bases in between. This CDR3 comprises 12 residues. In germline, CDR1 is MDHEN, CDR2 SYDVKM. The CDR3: CASSTPAWGYTF. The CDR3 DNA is TGTGCCAGCAGTACCCCGGCGTGGGGCTACACCTTC.

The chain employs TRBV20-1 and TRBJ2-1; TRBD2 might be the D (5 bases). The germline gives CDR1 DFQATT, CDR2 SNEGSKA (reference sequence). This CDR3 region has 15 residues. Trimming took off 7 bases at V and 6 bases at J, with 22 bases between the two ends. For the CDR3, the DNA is TGCAGTGGAATACCCTATAGCGTCCCGGGCAATGAGCAGTTCTTC. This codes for CSGIPYSVPGNEQFF.

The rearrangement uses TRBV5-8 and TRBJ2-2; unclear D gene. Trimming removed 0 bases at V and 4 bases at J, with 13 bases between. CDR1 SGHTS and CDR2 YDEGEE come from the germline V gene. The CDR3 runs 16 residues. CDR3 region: CASSLGAVGFTGELFF. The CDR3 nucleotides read TGTGCCAGCAGCTTGGGGGCAGTGGGCTTCACCGGGGAGCTGTTTTTT.

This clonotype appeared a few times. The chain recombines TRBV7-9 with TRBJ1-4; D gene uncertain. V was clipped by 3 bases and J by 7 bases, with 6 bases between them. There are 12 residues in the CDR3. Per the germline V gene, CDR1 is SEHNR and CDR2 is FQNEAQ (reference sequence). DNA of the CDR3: TGTGCCAGCAGCTTTATCAGTGAAAAACTGTTTTTT. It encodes CASSFISEKLFF.